This T cell receptor (beta chain) was found in a study of cytomegalovirus exposure and HLA in healthy donors. Broader study findings: The listing of roughly 160 TCR beta chains classed them as cytomegalovirus-associated.

In the PCR, 60 Vbeta and 13 Jbeta primers were used. Using immunoSEQ multiplex PCR, the repertoire was profiled, and TCRdb retains in-frame clones only, with some absent. The sample has 150,000 to 200,000 clones; roughly 80% are singletons. Germline V gene data show CDR1 as SGHTA and CDR2 as FQGNSA. V gave up 5 bases and J gave up 6 bases, with 14 bases separating them. The CDR3 covers 14 residues. With respect to this clone: Its antigen is still unknown.

This clonotype was sampled from a man aged 45-65 years in good health and CMV-seropositive. This chain joins TRBV7-2 and TRBJ2-1, with D possibly TRBD1 on 6 matching bases. Sequencing used PBMCs. This CDR3 is CASSRDKVGNEQFF. The CDR3 region has the DNA TGTGCCAGCAGCCGGGACAAGGTTGGCAATGAGCAGTTCTTC.